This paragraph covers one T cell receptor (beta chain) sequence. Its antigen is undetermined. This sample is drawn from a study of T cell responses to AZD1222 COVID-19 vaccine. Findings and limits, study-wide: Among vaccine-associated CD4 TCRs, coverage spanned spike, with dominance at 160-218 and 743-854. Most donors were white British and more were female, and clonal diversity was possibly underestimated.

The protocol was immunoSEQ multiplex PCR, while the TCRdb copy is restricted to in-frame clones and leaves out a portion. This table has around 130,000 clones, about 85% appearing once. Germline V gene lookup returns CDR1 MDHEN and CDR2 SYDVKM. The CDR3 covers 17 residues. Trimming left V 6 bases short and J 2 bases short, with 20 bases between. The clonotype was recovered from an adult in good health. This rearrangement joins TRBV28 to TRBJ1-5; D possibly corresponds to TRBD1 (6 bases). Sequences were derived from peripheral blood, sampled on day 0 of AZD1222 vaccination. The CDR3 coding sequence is TGTGCCAGCAGCATAGGTGGGGGGTCAGGGGGCAATCAGCCCCAGCATTTT. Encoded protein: CASSIGGGSGGNQPQHF.